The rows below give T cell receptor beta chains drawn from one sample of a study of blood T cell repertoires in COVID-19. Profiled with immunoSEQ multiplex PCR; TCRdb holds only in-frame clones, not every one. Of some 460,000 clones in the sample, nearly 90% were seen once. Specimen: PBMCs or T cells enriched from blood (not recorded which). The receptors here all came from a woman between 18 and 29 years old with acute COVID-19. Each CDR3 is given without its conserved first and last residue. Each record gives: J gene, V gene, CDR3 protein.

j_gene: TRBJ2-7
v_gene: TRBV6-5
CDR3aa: ASSKQGYEQY

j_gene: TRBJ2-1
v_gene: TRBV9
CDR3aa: ASSPGLALYNEQF

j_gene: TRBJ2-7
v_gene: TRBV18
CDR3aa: ASSPGGSYEQY

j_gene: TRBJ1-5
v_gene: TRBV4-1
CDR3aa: ASSPGQGGLGNQPQH

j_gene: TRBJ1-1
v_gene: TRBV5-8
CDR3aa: ASSLTGMNTEAF

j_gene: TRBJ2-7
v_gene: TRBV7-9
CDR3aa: ASSLVRDRVSEQY

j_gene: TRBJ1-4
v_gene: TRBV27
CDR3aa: ASRYGGATNEKLF

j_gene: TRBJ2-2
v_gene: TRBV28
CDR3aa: ASRTGTGNTGELF

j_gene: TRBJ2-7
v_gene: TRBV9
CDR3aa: ASSVDPGLLADHREQY

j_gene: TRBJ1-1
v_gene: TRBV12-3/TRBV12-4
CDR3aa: AVGQENTEAF

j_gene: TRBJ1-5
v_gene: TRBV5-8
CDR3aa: ASSWGGVSNQPQH

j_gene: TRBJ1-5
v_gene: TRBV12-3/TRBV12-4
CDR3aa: ASSPPGNQPQH

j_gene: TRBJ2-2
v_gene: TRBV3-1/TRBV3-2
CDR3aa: ASENSGKNTGELF

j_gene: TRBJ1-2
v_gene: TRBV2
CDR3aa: ASSEDSGYT

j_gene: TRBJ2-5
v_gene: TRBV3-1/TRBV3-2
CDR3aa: ASSRVVGGQEETQY

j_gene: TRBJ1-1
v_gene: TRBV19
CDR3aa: ASSIGRVVRREAF

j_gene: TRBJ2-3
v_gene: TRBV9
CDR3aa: ASSVGSSGTTDTQY

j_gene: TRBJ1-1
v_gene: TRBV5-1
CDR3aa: ASSPANRGEAF

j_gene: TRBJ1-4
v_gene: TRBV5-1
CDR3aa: ASSLGGLDEKLF